This T cell receptor (beta chain) was recorded in a study of CD8+ T cells in alopecia areata. Whole-study context: Scoring of treated patients' severity used the percentage of affected scalp area. Study findings and constraints: Lesional scalp exceeded normal scalp in clonality, especially in alopecia totalis/universalis. In blood and scalp, many expanded lesional clones persisted during tofacitinib. For patients receiving tofacitinib, scalp clonality and expanded CD8+ clones among the top 100 significantly decreased.

The treatment was: oral pan-JAK inhibitor, 5-10 mg twice daily. In each case, RNA was isolated and then reverse transcribed into cDNA as the sequencing template. The data were produced by immunoSEQ multiplex PCR, yet TCRdb's version contains in-frame clones alone and is incomplete. This sample has a few hundred thousand clones, with more than 45% found just once. Concerning this clone itself: Its antigen remains unknown.

J lost 9 bases, V lost 5 bases, and 5 bases had no gene match. Germline CDR1 GTSNPN, CDR2 SVGIG (reference sequence). CDR3 length equals 12 residues. Specimen: CD4+ T cells sorted from blood, collected at week 4, from a patient treated with tofacitinib. The chain has TRBV30 and TRBJ2-1, with TRBD1 matching over 9 bases. The origin of this receptor is a human donor with alopecia areata. The CDR3 DNA sequence: TGTGCCTGGCGGACAGGGGCCAGTGAGCAGTTCTTC. Translation: CAWRTGASEQFF.